This T cell receptor beta chain was observed in a study of human T cells and chemical hapten exposure. About the study: Minor volume differences among pooled libraries chiefly drove per-sample TCR yield variation.

CDR1 is MNHEY, CDR2 SMNVEV, per germline (reference sequence). The CDR3 is made up of 14 amino acids. Findings and caveats of the study: Alopecia in all donors means immunity may differ from healthy individuals. Counts of TCRs above 1 in 1000 frequency stayed unchanged with DPC sensitization.

One entry per CDR3 protein results from TCRdb running MiXCR on the RACE reads. The table lists about 160,000 distinct CDR3 sequences, 25% to 35% of them singletons, with 2.1% in the top ten. This clonotype was found a few times. Its antigen remains unidentified. As to time point: patch test 3, about 24 weeks after DPC sensitization. The treatment was: therapeutic diphenylcyclopropenone sensitization with weekly scalp DPC. Blood draws preceded each patch test application. The chain links TRBV27 to TRBJ1-1; no clear D gene. This TCR was recovered from a woman in her late teens or twenties with alopecia areata. Some clones in this sample may be carry-over from other donors' samples. The source was whole blood, collected in connection with sensitization to the hapten diphenylcyclopropenone (DPC). The CDR3 sequence is CFNVNTQWDTEAFF. CDR3 DNA: TGTTTTAACGTGAACACGCAGTGGGACACTGAAGCTTTCTTT.